These 8 T cell receptor beta chains came from one sample sequenced in a study of OX40 agonist ivuxolimab in advanced cancers. The protocol was immunoSEQ multiplex PCR, while the TCRdb copy is restricted to in-frame clones and leaves out a portion. This sample yields some 59,000 clones, of which approximately 82% are seen a single time; 2% to 2.5% belongs to the top ten. Sequenced here: CD4+ or CD8+ T cells sorted from blood, sampled in a trial of the OX40 agonist ivuxolimab. These receptors were taken from an adult with an advanced solid tumor such as melanoma, head and neck, liver or kidney cancer.

The V gene is TRBV14, the J gene TRBJ1-6, with a weak D call TRBD1 (5 bases). Germline loops: CDR1 SGHDN, CDR2 FVKESK. The V end lost 1 base, the J end lost 14 bases, and 15 bases lay between the germline ends. This CDR3 contains 14 residues. CDR3 sequence: CASSQGGRTQALHF. CDR3 in DNA: TGTGCCAGCAGCCAAGGGGGCCGGACCCAGGCCCTCCACTTT.

The J gene is TRBJ1-2, the V gene TRBV2; 7 nucleotides align to TRBD1. The germline V gene encodes CDR1 SNHLY and CDR2 FYNNEI. Trimming cost V 6 bases and J 10 bases; bases outside gene matches: 11. The CDR3 length is 13 residues. CDR3 sequence reads: CASSASAGTDYTF. CDR3 sequence (DNA): TGTGCCAGCAGCGCGTCCGCCGGGACAGACTACACCTTC. Together with reference TRBV2 and TRBJ1-2, the CDR3 gives the full variable domain: EPEVTQTPSHQVTQMGQEVILRCVPISNHLYFYWYRQILGQKVEFLVSFYNNEISEKSEIFDDQFSVERPDGSNFTLKIRSTKLEDSAMYFCASSASAGTDYTFGSGTRLTVV.

CDR3 nucleotides: TGTGCCAGCTCACCAGGGTATGAGCAGTTCTTC. This sequence encodes CASSPGYEQFF. The chain joins TRBV18 to TRBJ2-1, with unresolved D. V lost 2 bases, J lost 8 bases, and 4 bases lay in between. Germline V gives CDR1 KGHSH, CDR2 LQKENI. This CDR3 region has 11 residues.

V is TRBV9 and J is TRBJ2-3; the D is unclear. The germline gives CDR1 SGDLS, CDR2 YYNGEE. This CDR3 spans 11 amino acids. V was trimmed by 4 bases and J by 5 bases, leaving 5 bases between them. CDR3 bases: TGTGCCAGCAGCTTACAAGATACGCAGTATTTT. Translating gives CASSLQDTQYF.

The DNA for the CDR3 is TGCAGTGCTGTGTGGGTTGAGCAGTTCTTC. Encoded protein: CSAVWVEQFF. V gene TRBV20-1 combines with J gene TRBJ2-1; D gene unclear. Germline V lookup: CDR1 DFQATT, CDR2 SNEGSKA (reference sequence). V gave up 5 bases and J gave up 9 bases, with 8 bases separating them. CDR3 length: 10 amino acids.

CDR3 residues: CASSQVVYEQYF. The CDR3 DNA reads TGTGCCAGCAGCCAAGTAGTCTACGAGCAGTACTTC. The V gene is TRBV14, the J gene TRBJ2-7; D is unclear. The CDR3 extends over 12 amino acids. Germline values: CDR1 SGHDN, CDR2 FVKESK. Trimming pared 1 base from V and 3 bases from J, leaving 4 bases between. Combining the CDR3 with reference TRBV14 and TRBJ2-7 gives the whole variable domain EAGVTQFPSHSVIEKGQTVTLRCDPISGHDNLYWYRRVMGKEIKFLLHFVKESKQDESGMPNNRFLAERTGGTYSTLKVQPAELEDSGVYFCASSQVVYEQYFGPGTRLTVT.

This clone appeared a single time. The CDR3 region is CASRVESTNTGELFF. For the CDR3, the DNA is TGTGCCAGTAGGGTCGAAAGCACGAACACCGGGGAGCTGTTTTTT. The rearrangement links TRBV19 to TRBJ2-2; D gene ambiguous. The germline V gene has CDR1 LNHDA and CDR2 SQIVND (reference sequence). Trimming stripped 6 bases from V and 0 bases from J, with 11 bases between. CDR3 length: 15 amino acids.

The chain carries TRBV7-6 and TRBJ2-1, with 9 bases lining up with TRBD1. The CDR3 is 16 residues long. The V and J ends lost 5 bases and 4 bases, in that order; junction bases with no gene match: 9. CDR1 is SGHVS and CDR2 is FNYEAQ in the germline V gene. The CDR3 reads CASSLTGTGLYNEQFF. CDR3 sequence (DNA): TGTGCCAGCAGCCTTACCGGGACAGGGTTATACAATGAGCAGTTCTTC.